Shown below are 18 T cell receptor beta chains from a single sample sequenced in a study of CD8+ T cells in alopecia areata (dated by TCRdb to about 2018). Lesional scalp punch biopsies and peripheral blood were obtained from alopecia areata patients. Library prep was done by the immunoSEQ multiplex PCR assay. RNA was extracted from all samples and reverse transcribed into cDNA, which served as template for TCR sequencing. TCRdb re-hosts the immuneACCESS table, in-frame sequences only. Its copies lack some clones; in the studies checked, an unresolved V gene accounts for under half of them, and the cause for the rest is not known. The sample contains 7,500 to 10,000 clones, more than 65% of them found a single time. Of the sample, around 15% is held by the ten largest clones. Sequencing was performed on skin. The receptors originated from a human donor with alopecia areata.

This sequence joins TRBV7-3 and TRBJ1-2, with 7 bases that match TRBD1. CDR1 and CDR2 from the germline V gene are SGHTA and FQGTGA. V shed 5 bases and J 2 bases; nucleotides not matched to a gene: 2. This CDR3 contains 13 residues. CDR3 nucleotide sequence: TGTGCCAGCAGCCCGACAGGGAACTATGGCTACACCTTC. Amino acids: CASSPTGNYGYTF. The full variable domain, in which reference TRBV7-3 and TRBJ1-2 provide the parts outside the CDR3, is GAGVSQTPSNKVTEKGKYVELRCDPISGHTALYWYRQSLGQGPEFLIYFQGTGAADDSGLPNDRFFAVRPEGSVSTLKIQRTERGDSAVYLCASSPTGNYGYTFGSGTRLTVV.

V is TRBV5-1 and J is TRBJ2-1, with TRBD2 identical over 8 bases. Germline CDR1 and CDR2: SGHRS and YFSETQ. The CDR3 consists of 15 residues. V lost 5 bases, J lost 0 bases, and 4 bases stayed unmatched. This CDR3 reads CASRTSASSYNEQFF. CDR3 in DNA: TGCGCCAGCAGGACTAGCGCGAGCTCCTACAATGAGCAGTTCTTC.

V and J are TRBV29-1 and TRBJ1-2; TRBD1 matches 9 bases. V lost 4 bases and J lost 4; bases outside the gene matches: 7. CDR1 SQVTM and CDR2 ANQGSEA come from the germline V gene. CDR3 length: 14 residues. The CDR3 DNA sequence: TGCAGCGTTGCTGGGACAGGGAGGGTCTATGGCTACACCTTC. Translating gives CSVAGTGRVYGYTF.

Concerning this clone itself: Within the sample, other DNA sequences also encode this same CDR3. The rearrangement joins TRBV5-1 to TRBJ2-7, with 7 bases matching TRBD1. Per germline, CDR1 SGHRS and CDR2 YFSETQ. J lost 3 bases, V lost 0 bases, and 9 bases had no gene match. The CDR3 runs to 16 residues. The chain's CDR3 is CASSLGHRDSSYEQYF. In DNA, the CDR3 is TGCGCCAGCAGCTTGGGCCACCGGGACAGCAGCTACGAGCAGTACTTC.

The V and J genes are TRBV7-8 and TRBJ2-7; tentative D call: TRBD1 (6 bases). Trimming pared 6 bases from V and 0 bases from J, leaving 12 bases between. This CDR3 contains 14 residues. The germline CDR1 and CDR2 sequences are SGHVS and FQNEAQ. The CDR3 region is CASSIQGFSYEQYF. The DNA for the CDR3 is TGTGCCAGCAGTATACAGGGCTTCTCCTACGAGCAGTACTTC.

The V gene is TRBV4-2, the J gene TRBJ1-2, with D unresolved. This CDR3 has 15 amino acids. V was cut by 0 bases and J by 8 bases, with 16 bases left in between. Germline CDR1 LGHNA, CDR2 YNFKEQ. This chain's CDR3 is CASSQDHGGSMGYTF. The CDR3, as DNA: TGTGCCAGCAGCCAAGATCATGGAGGATCCATGGGCTACACCTTC.

The chain couples TRBV6-1 to TRBJ2-1; possibly TRBD2 for D (5 bases). The CDR3 has 12 residues. V lost 6 bases and J lost 9, with 12 bases in between. Germline CDR1 reads MNHNS; CDR2 reads SASEGT. The CDR3 sequence is CASRDGAGEQFF. DNA of the CDR3: TGTGCCAGCAGAGATGGCGCGGGTGAGCAGTTCTTC.

This chain links TRBV7-3 with TRBJ2-4; D assignment may be TRBD1 or TRBD2 (6 bases each). Germline-derived CDR1 and CDR2 are SGHTA and FQGTGA. The CDR3 runs to 14 residues. V was cut by 4 bases and J by 6 bases, with 13 bases left in between. CDR3 sequence reads: CASSSSGGGNIQYF. CDR3 nucleotide sequence: TGTGCCAGCAGCTCCAGCGGAGGGGGAAACATTCAGTACTTC.

The chain couples TRBV7-3 to TRBJ2-7; D might be TRBD2 (6 bases). Germline V gene sequence: CDR1 SGHTA, CDR2 FQGTGA. CDR3 length: 13 residues. Trimming took off 3 bases at V and 3 bases at J, with 9 bases between the two ends. CDR3: CASSFMRGYEQYF. The CDR3 region has the DNA TGTGCCAGCAGCTTCATGCGGGGCTACGAGCAGTACTTC.

The CDR3, as DNA: TGTGCCAGCAGTTACTCGCGGGCTTGGGAGACCCAGTACTTC. It encodes CASSYSRAWETQYF. The genes are TRBV6-6 and TRBJ2-5, with a possible D match to TRBD2 (5 bases). V was shortened by 0 bases and J by 5 bases, with 10 bases between the two germline ends. The CDR3 is made up of 14 amino acids. The germline CDR1 and CDR2 sequences are MNHNY and SVGAGI (reference sequence).

V gene TRBV7-3 combines with J gene TRBJ2-5; D gene uncertain. CDR3 size: 13 residues. V gave up 5 bases and J gave up 1 base, with 8 bases separating them. Germline V gene data show CDR1 as SGHTA and CDR2 as FQGTGA. CDR3 sequence reads: CASSQEVQETQYF. Written as DNA, the CDR3 is TGTGCCAGCAGCCAAGAGGTCCAAGAGACCCAGTACTTC.

CDR3 DNA sequence: TGTGCCAGCAGCTTAAGACCTCCCGACTCTGGGGCCAACGTCCTGACTTTC. Translating it yields CASSLRPPDSGANVLTF. This chain joins TRBV7-6 and TRBJ2-6; D gene unclear. The V gene's germline CDR1 is SGHVS and CDR2 FNYEAQ. The CDR3 sequence is 17 residues long. Trimming shortened V by 2 bases and J by 0 bases, and 11 bases separated the two germline ends.

This clone has a handful of counts. The chain combines TRBV19 with TRBJ2-7, with 8 bases matching TRBD2. The CDR3 covers 16 residues. J gave up 2 bases and V 0 bases, and 6 bases lay outside the gene matches. Germline V gene lookup returns CDR1 LNHDA and CDR2 SQIVND (reference sequence). CDR3 coding DNA: TGTGCCAGTAGTATAGAGTCCGGGAGGGGCCCCTACGAGCAGTACTTC. Translated: CASSIESGRGPYEQYF.

V usage is TRBV5-4 and J usage is TRBJ2-6, with D perhaps TRBD2 (6 bases). The CDR3 is 15 amino acids. Trimming shortened V by 4 bases and J by 4 bases, and 12 bases separated the two germline ends. CDR1 SGHNT and CDR2 YYREEE come from the germline V gene (reference sequence). The CDR3 nucleotides are TGTGCCAGCAGCCTACCGGGGGTCGGGGCCAACGTCCTGACTTTC. The encoded protein is CASSLPGVGANVLTF.

The chain couples TRBV28 to TRBJ2-2; 7 nucleotides agree with TRBD2. Looked up from germline, CDR1 is MDHEN and CDR2 is SYDVKM. The V and J ends lost 6 bases and 0 bases, in that order; junction bases with no gene match: 13. This CDR3 contains 18 residues. The CDR3 nucleotides read TGTGCCAGCAGCGTTAGCGGGTATCGTTTCGCGAACACCGGGGAGCTGTTTTTT. Encoded protein: CASSVSGYRFANTGELFF.

The chain combines TRBV19 with TRBJ2-2, with D uncertain. Germline lookup yields CDR1 LNHDA and CDR2 SQIVND (reference sequence). CDR3 size: 14 residues. Trimming took 6 bases from V and 4 from J, leaving 12 bases between them. In DNA form, the CDR3 reads TGTGCCAGTAGCCCGGAGAGGCCCACCGGGGAGCTGTTTTTT. It codes for CASSPERPTGELFF.

Only a few counts were recorded for this clone. The V and J genes are TRBV25-1 and TRBJ1-6, with no clear D. V was shortened by 6 bases and J by 5 bases, with 14 bases between the two germline ends. Germline assignment: CDR1 MGHDK and CDR2 SYGVNS. The CDR3 has 15 residues. CDR3: CASSLLAGNNSPLHF. The CDR3 region has the DNA TGTGCCAGCAGCCTACTCGCCGGTAATAATTCACCCCTCCACTTT.

The chain is built from TRBV7-2 and TRBJ1-2; a weak D match, TRBD1 (5 bases). The CDR3 is 14 amino acids. The V and J ends lost 5 bases and 2 bases respectively, with 12 bases between them. The germline V gene encodes CDR1 SGHTA and CDR2 FQGNSA. CDR3 bases: TGTGCCAGCAGCCTTAGGACATTGAACTATGGCTACACCTTC. This translates into CASSLRTLNYGYTF.